A single sample gave rise to the 26 T cell receptor beta chains below, sequenced in a study of OX40 agonist ivuxolimab in advanced cancers. Generated by immunoSEQ multiplex PCR, the TCRdb table keeps only in-frame clones and is missing some. The profile shows tens of thousands of clones, roughly four fifths of them singletons. The sample was CD4+ or CD8+ T cells sorted from blood, taken in a trial of the OX40 agonist ivuxolimab. The source is an adult with an advanced solid tumor such as melanoma, head and neck, liver or kidney cancer.

The genes are TRBV6-1 and TRBJ2-1; TRBD2 matches 7 bases. The CDR3 is made up of 15 amino acids. The germline gives CDR1 MNHNS, CDR2 SASEGT. With 8 bases clipped from V and 3 bases from J, the junction kept 10 bases outside the gene matches. The CDR3 region is CASGRGTPDYNEQFF. The CDR3 DNA follows: TGTGCCAGCGGGCGGGGGACGCCCGACTACAATGAGCAGTTCTTC.

The chain couples TRBV2 to TRBJ1-4; D unresolved. The germline gives CDR1 SNHLY, CDR2 FYNNEI. Trimming shortened V by 6 bases and J by 7 bases, and 6 bases separated the two germline ends. This CDR3 contains 11 residues. The CDR3 loop is CASRQSEKLFF. The CDR3, as DNA: TGTGCCAGCAGACAGAGTGAAAAACTGTTTTTT.

The chain uses TRBV28 and TRBJ1-4; TRBD1 might be the D (6 bases). Germline V gene data show CDR1 as MDHEN and CDR2 as SYDVKM. This CDR3 contains 14 residues. V dropped 3 bases and J dropped 5 bases, with 10 bases sitting between them. For the CDR3, the DNA is TGTGCCAGCAGTTTTGGACAGCCGAATGAAAAACTGTTTTTT. Its translation is CASSFGQPNEKLFF. The whole variable domain, remainder taken from reference TRBV28 and TRBJ1-4, is DVKVTQSSRYLVKRTGEKVFLECVQDMDHENMFWYRQDPGLGLRLIYFSYDVKMKEKGDIPEGYSVSREKKERFSLILESASTNQTSMYLCASSFGQPNEKLFFGSGTQLSVL.

V gene TRBV2 combines with J gene TRBJ2-7; the D is unclear. The CDR3 spans 11 residues. Germline CDR1 reads SNHLY; CDR2 reads FYNNEI. The V end was cut by 6 bases, the J end by 6 bases, with 9 bases between. This chain's CDR3 is CASSSYTEQYF. CDR3 in DNA: TGTGCCAGCAGCTCTTATACCGAGCAGTACTTC.

The V call is TRBV9, the J call TRBJ2-3; 8 bases map to TRBD2. Germline V gene data show CDR1 as SGDLS and CDR2 as YYNGEE. V gave up 9 bases and J gave up 0 bases; unmatched junction bases: 9. The CDR3 is 15 residues long. The CDR3 nucleotides read TGTGCCACCGCCCGAGCGGGAGAAAGCACAGATACGCAGTATTTT. Protein: CATARAGESTDTQYF. Full variable domain (outside the CDR3, taken from reference TRBV9 and TRBJ2-3): DSGVTQTPKHLITATGQRVTLRCSPRSGDLSVYWYQQSLDQGLQFLIQYYNGEERAKGNILERFSAQQFPDLHSELNLSSLELGDSALYFCATARAGESTDTQYFGPGTRLTVL.

The CDR3 region is CASSLYSRAGGIHRAGYTF. The CDR3 DNA sequence: TGTGCCAGCAGTTTATATAGTAGGGCAGGGGGCATTCATCGAGCAGGCTACACCTTC. The gene calls are TRBV27 and TRBJ1-2, with TRBD1 matching 8 bases. This CDR3 region has 19 residues. Per germline, CDR1 MNHEY and CDR2 SMNVEV (reference sequence). V lost 1 base to trimming and J lost 8 bases; unmatched junction nucleotides: 21.

V is TRBV6-1 and J is TRBJ1-1; TRBD1 is a possible D gene (5 bases). The germline V gene encodes CDR1 MNHNS and CDR2 SASEGT. The CDR3 has 14 amino acids. Trimming took 1 base from V and 3 from J, leaving 9 bases between them. The CDR3 loop is CASSEGGEYTEAFF. CDR3 in DNA: TGTGCCAGCAGTGAAGGGGGCGAATACACTGAAGCTTTCTTT.

V and J are TRBV18 and TRBJ2-1; TRBD2 is a possible D gene (6 bases). This CDR3 region has 20 residues. The V gene's germline CDR1 is KGHSH and CDR2 LQKENI. The V gene lost 1 base and the J gene lost 7 bases, with 29 bases spanning the gap. CDR3 DNA sequence: TGTGCCAGCTCACCACTCAGCCGATCCCTCCACAGCGGGTTTATGAATGAGCAGTTCTTC. Its translation: CASSPLSRSLHSGFMNEQFF.

This clone was seen a few times. The chain combines TRBV5-6 with TRBJ2-2; TRBD1 might be the D (6 bases). V lost 4 bases, J lost 1 base, and 14 bases lay in between. This CDR3 contains 16 residues. The germline gives CDR1 SGHDT, CDR2 YYEEEE. CDR3 protein: CASSAPGHWNTGELFF. CDR3 nucleotides: TGTGCCAGCAGCGCCCCGGGACACTGGAACACCGGGGAGCTGTTTTTT.

The rearrangement links TRBV5-1 to TRBJ2-2; 13 nucleotides line up with TRBD2. CDR1 is SGHRS and CDR2 is YFSETQ in the germline V gene. This CDR3 region has 16 residues. Losses at the gene ends were 5 bases for V and 3 bases for J; bases not matched to a gene: 4. The CDR3 DNA reads TGCGCCAGCAGGCTGGGACTAGCGGGATACACCGGGGAGCTGTTTTTT. Translation: CASRLGLAGYTGELFF.

The V gene is TRBV19, the J gene TRBJ2-2, with 10 bases that match TRBD2. Per germline, CDR1 LNHDA and CDR2 SQIVND (reference sequence). The CDR3 is 15 residues long. With 3 bases clipped from V and 7 bases from J, the junction kept 5 bases outside the gene matches. The CDR3 loop is CASSILAGAFGELFF. Here the CDR3 DNA reads TGTGCCAGTAGTATCCTAGCGGGAGCCTTCGGGGAGCTGTTTTTT.

V usage is TRBV9 and J usage is TRBJ2-3; 7 bases are shared with TRBD2. There are 15 residues in the CDR3. Trimming took 0 bases from V and 2 from J; bases not matched to a gene: 3. In germline, CDR1 is SGDLS, CDR2 YYNGEE. In nucleotides, the CDR3 is TGTGCCAGCAGCGTAGGGGACTACTTCACAGATACGCAGTATTTT. Amino acids: CASSVGDYFTDTQYF.

The chain couples TRBV7-2 to TRBJ2-3; 12 bases agree with TRBD2. The V and J ends lost 5 bases and 5 bases, in that order; junction bases with no gene match: 8. CDR1 and CDR2 from the germline V gene are SGHTA and FQGNSA. The CDR3 extends over 16 amino acids. The CDR3 nucleotides are TGTGCCAGCAGCCCGCAACCGGGACTAGCGGGAGATACGCAGTATTTT. Protein: CASSPQPGLAGDTQYF.

J is TRBJ1-1 and V is TRBV5-6; D is undetermined. The CDR3 covers 16 residues. The ends were cut back, 0 bases at V and 2 bases at J, with 14 bases in the middle. Germline V CDR1 and CDR2: SGHDT, YYEEEE. CDR3: CASSLGPLKDNTEAFF. The CDR3 DNA reads as TGTGCCAGCAGCTTGGGACCCCTAAAAGACAACACTGAAGCTTTCTTT.

The chain uses TRBV6-5 and TRBJ2-7; 14 nucleotides line up with TRBD2. This CDR3 region has 15 residues. Germline CDR1 reads MNHEY; CDR2 reads SVGAGI. Germline trimming cut 5 bases from V and 6 bases from J; bases unmatched to any gene: 6. The CDR3 nucleotides are TGTGCCAGCAGTCCATCGGGACTAGCGGGAGCCGAGCAGTACTTC. It translates to CASSPSGLAGAEQYF.

The count of this clone is one. V usage is TRBV25-1 and J usage is TRBJ2-2; 10 bases are a match to TRBD2. The V gene end was trimmed by 8 bases and the J gene end by 1 base; junction bases not matched to a gene: 4. The CDR3 is 15 amino acids. Per germline, CDR1 MGHDK and CDR2 SYGVNS. CDR3: CASRGTSENTGELFF. Written as DNA, the CDR3 is TGTGCCAGCCGAGGGACTAGCGAGAACACCGGGGAGCTGTTTTTT.

V gene TRBV7-2 combines with J gene TRBJ2-7, with D maybe TRBD1 (6 bases). The length of the CDR3 is 13 residues. Germline V gene data show CDR1 as SGHTA and CDR2 as FQGNSA. Between the trimmed V and J ends, which lost 5 bases and 5 bases, there was a span of 13 bases. This CDR3 reads CASSRRRTDEQYF. In nucleotides, the CDR3 is TGTGCCAGCAGCCGCCGACGGACAGACGAGCAGTACTTC.

The chain has TRBV7-9 and TRBJ1-1; D not certain. Between the trimmed V and J ends, which lost 1 base and 1 base, there was a span of 10 bases. The CDR3 length is 15 residues. Germline CDR1 reads SEHNR; CDR2 reads FQNEAQ (reference sequence). The chain's CDR3 is CASSLGGSPNTEAFF. As DNA, the CDR3 is TGTGCCAGCAGCTTAGGCGGCAGCCCGAACACTGAAGCTTTCTTT. The full variable domain, its missing parts supplied by reference TRBV7-9 and TRBJ1-1, is DTGVSQNPRHKITKRGQNVTFRCDPISEHNRLYWYRQTLGQGPEFLTYFQNEAQLEKSRLLSDRFSAERPKGSFSTLEIQRTEQGDSAMYLCASSLGGSPNTEAFFGQGTRLTVV.

This clone was seen a single time. The chain is built from TRBV28 and TRBJ2-2; 9 bases are a match to TRBD1. V dropped 5 bases and J dropped 3; count of bases not matched to a gene: 4. This CDR3 is 15 amino acids long. CDR1 and CDR2 from the germline V gene are MDHEN and SYDVKM. For the CDR3, the DNA is TGTGCCAGCAGTCCGGACAGGGGATACACCGGGGAGCTGTTTTTT. Translating it yields CASSPDRGYTGELFF.

The rearrangement links TRBV7-8 to TRBJ2-1; D gene uncertain. Germline CDR1 is SGHVS and CDR2 is FQNEAQ. The CDR3 is 16 residues long. Trimming stripped 5 bases from V and 0 bases from J, with 14 bases between. The CDR3 spells CASSARLGSSYNEQFF. The DNA for the CDR3 is TGTGCCAGCAGCGCTCGACTGGGCAGCTCCTACAATGAGCAGTTCTTC.

V is TRBV6-5 and J is TRBJ2-7; possibly TRBD1 for D (5 bases). V lost 5 bases and J 6 bases, leaving 14 bases between the germline ends. The CDR3 is made up of 13 amino acids. Germline V CDR1 and CDR2: MNHEY, SVGAGI. The CDR3 protein is CASSNPVRVEQYF. CDR3 coding DNA: TGTGCCAGCAGTAACCCCGTCAGGGTCGAGCAGTACTTC.

The chain uses TRBV5-1 and TRBJ2-7; 13 bases agree with TRBD2. The CDR3 loop spans 18 amino acids. V was clipped by 4 bases and J by 2 bases; unmatched bases: 12. Germline lookup yields CDR1 SGHRS and CDR2 YFSETQ. The CDR3 here is CASSPHVGTSGETYEQYF. The CDR3 DNA reads TGCGCCAGCAGCCCCCATGTAGGGACTAGCGGGGAAACCTACGAGCAGTACTTC. Combining the CDR3 with reference TRBV5-1 and TRBJ2-7 gives the whole variable domain KAGVTQTPRYLIKTRGQQVTLSCSPISGHRSVSWYQQTPGQGLQFLFEYFSETQRNKGNFPGRFSGRQFSNSRSEMNVSTLELGDSALYLCASSPHVGTSGETYEQYFGPGTRLTVT.

The rearrangement links TRBV7-8 to TRBJ2-3; D ambiguous. This CDR3 region has 14 residues. V was shortened by 4 bases and J by 3 bases, with 11 bases between the two germline ends. CDR1 is SGHVS, CDR2 FQNEAQ, per germline. The CDR3 loop is CASSSTTGTDTQYF. The CDR3 nucleotides are TGTGCCAGCAGCTCCACGACTGGAACAGATACGCAGTATTTT.

This clone was seen once. This chain links TRBV18 with TRBJ2-7; 8 bases fit TRBD2. The CDR3 consists of 17 residues. The V gene end was trimmed by 3 bases and the J gene end by 1 base; junction bases not matched to a gene: 11. Germline V gives CDR1 KGHSH, CDR2 LQKENI. In DNA, the CDR3 is TGTGCCAGCTCACCGGGACCGGGAGGGACTTTTTCCTACGAGCAGTACTTC. This gives the protein CASSPGPGGTFSYEQYF.

V and J are TRBV28 and TRBJ2-7; D possibly corresponds to TRBD2 (5 bases). The CDR3 extends over 12 amino acids. Germline V gene sequence: CDR1 MDHEN, CDR2 SYDVKM. V shed 4 bases and J shed 8 bases, with 12 bases lying between them. The CDR3 nucleotides are TGTGCCAGCAGTTCTACTAGTCTGAAGCAGTACTTC. As protein: CASSSTSLKQYF.

There are a few counts of this clone. V is TRBV21-1 and J is TRBJ2-2; the table assigns TRBD2, which was not confirmed against the DNA. TRBV21-1 represents a pseudogene. The CDR3 totals 13 residues. DNA for the CDR3: TGTGCCAGAGGGCTAGCGGGGACCGGGGAGCTGTTTTTT. Translated, it gives CARGLAGTGELFF.